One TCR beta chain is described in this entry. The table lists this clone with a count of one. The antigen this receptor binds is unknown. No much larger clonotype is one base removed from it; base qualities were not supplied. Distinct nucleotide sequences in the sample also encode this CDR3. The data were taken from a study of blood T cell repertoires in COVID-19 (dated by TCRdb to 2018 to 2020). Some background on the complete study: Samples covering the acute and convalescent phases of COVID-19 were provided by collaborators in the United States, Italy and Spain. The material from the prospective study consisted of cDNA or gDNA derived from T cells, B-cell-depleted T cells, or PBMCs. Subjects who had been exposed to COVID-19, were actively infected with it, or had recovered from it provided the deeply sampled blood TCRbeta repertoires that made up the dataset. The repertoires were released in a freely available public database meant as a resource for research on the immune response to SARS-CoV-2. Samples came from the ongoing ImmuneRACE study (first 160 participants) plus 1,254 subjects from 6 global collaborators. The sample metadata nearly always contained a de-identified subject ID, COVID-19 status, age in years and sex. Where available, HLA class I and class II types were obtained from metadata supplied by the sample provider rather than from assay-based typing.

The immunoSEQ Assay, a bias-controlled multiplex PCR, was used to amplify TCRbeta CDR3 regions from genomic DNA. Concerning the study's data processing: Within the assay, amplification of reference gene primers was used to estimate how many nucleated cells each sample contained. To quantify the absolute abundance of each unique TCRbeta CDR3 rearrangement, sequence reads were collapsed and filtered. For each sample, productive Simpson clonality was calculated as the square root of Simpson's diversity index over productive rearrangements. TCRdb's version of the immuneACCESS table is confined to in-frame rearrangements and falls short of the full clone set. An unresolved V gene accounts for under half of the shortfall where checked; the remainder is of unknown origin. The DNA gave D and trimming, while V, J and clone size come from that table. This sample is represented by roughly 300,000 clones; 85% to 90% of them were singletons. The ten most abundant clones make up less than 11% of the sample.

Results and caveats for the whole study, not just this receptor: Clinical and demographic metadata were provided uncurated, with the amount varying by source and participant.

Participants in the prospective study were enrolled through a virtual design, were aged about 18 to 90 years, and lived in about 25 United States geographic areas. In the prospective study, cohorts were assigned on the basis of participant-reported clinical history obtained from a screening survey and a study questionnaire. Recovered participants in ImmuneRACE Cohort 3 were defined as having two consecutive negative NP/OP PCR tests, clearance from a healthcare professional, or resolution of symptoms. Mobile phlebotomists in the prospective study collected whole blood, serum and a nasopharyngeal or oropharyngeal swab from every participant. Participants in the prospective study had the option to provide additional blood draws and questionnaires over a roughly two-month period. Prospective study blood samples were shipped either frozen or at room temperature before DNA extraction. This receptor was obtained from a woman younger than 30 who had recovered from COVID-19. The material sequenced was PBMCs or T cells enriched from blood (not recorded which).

The DNA sequence is given as TGTGCCTCGTCAGGGGACAGGGGTTCCACCGGGGAGCTGTTTTTT. It is translated as CASSGDRGSTGELFF. The rearranged chain carries TRBV2 and TRBJ2-2; 10 of the junction bases match TRBD1. CDR3 length: 15 amino acids, cysteine to phenylalanine. The retained sequence is limited to the CDR3, 45 bases, with the frame set at the first base. The germline V gene yields SNHLY for CDR1 and FYNNEI for CDR2. Trimmed from V: 11 bases; trimmed from J: 4 bases; junction bases lacking a gene match: 10.